Listed below are T cell receptor beta chains from one sample, sequenced in a study of technical replicates of blood from a handful of donors. Profiled with immunoSEQ multiplex PCR; TCRdb holds only in-frame clones, not every one. The top ten hold around 4.2% of the sample, which has 50,000 to 70,000 clones, around 95% seen once. The sample comprised PBMCs. The receptors stem from a human donor in good health. Some clones in this sample may be carry-over from other donors' samples. Each CDR3 is given with its conserved first and last residue. The order of the fields is V gene, clone size, D gene, J gene, CDR3 length, CDR3 DNA, CDR3 protein. The D gene is left open where the match is weak. A row's size may be missing; if present it is once, few, many or a size class.

TRBV2,-,TRBD1,TRBJ1-5,15,TGTGCCAGCAGGGACGACAGGGCCGGCAATCAGCCCCAGCATTTT,CASRDDRAGNQPQHF
TRBV6-1,-,-,TRBJ1-3,15,TGTGCCAGCACTGAAAGGGCAGGGAAGGGAAACACCATATATTTT,CASTERAGKGNTIYF
TRBV7-9,once,TRBD1,TRBJ2-6,17,TGTTCTCTCGCAGGGGACAGCGGTGCTTCTGGGGCCAACGTCCTGACTTTC,CSLAGDSGASGANVLTF
TRBV7-9,-,TRBD2,TRBJ2-3,19,TGTGCCAGCAGCAAGACTAGCGGGAGGGCTCGAATGAGCACAGATACGCAGTATTTT,CASSKTSGRARMSTDTQYF
TRBV12-5,-,TRBD2,TRBJ2-2,18,TGTGCTAGTGGTTTGACCGGGACTACCAATAAAAACACCGGGGAGCTGTTTTTT,CASGLTGTTNKNTGELFF
TRBV9,-,TRBD2,TRBJ2-3,16,TGTGCCAGCAGCAAAACTAGCGGGAAGAACACAGATACGCAGTATTTT,CASSKTSGKNTDTQYF
TRBV5-1,-,-,TRBJ2-2,17,TGCGCCAGCAGCTTGGTTGCGGTCGGGGGAGCCGTCGGGGAGCTGTTTTTT,CASSLVAVGGAVGELFF
TRBV5-1,-,TRBD1,TRBJ2-3,17,TGCGCCAGCAGCAAAGGAACCGGGACAGGCGATTCACCTACGCAGTATTTT,CASSKGTGTGDSPTQYF
TRBV4-3,-,TRBD2,TRBJ2-1,15,TGCGCCAGCAGCCAGAGCGGGGGCCCCTTAGTTGAGCAGTTCTTC,CASSQSGGPLVEQFF
TRBV11-2,-,-,TRBJ2-5,14,TGTGCCAGCAGCTTAGCTGGGGGGTCAGAGACCCAGTACTTC,CASSLAGGSETQYF
TRBV4-2,-,TRBD2,TRBJ2-7,15,TGTGCCAGCAGCCAAACCCCCCTAGCGGGAGTGGAGCAGTACTTC,CASSQTPLAGVEQYF
TRBV5-4,-,-,TRBJ1-2,12,TGTGCCAGCAGCTTGGGAGGGTCTGGCTACACCTTC,CASSLGGSGYTF
TRBV10-3,-,TRBD2,TRBJ2-3,20,TGTGCCATCAGTGAGTCCTGGACGGGGGGACTAGCGGGGGGCAGAGATACGCAGTATTTT,CAISESWTGGLAGGRDTQYF
TRBV7-8,-,TRBD1,TRBJ2-2,14,TGTGCCACCTCGACAGGGGGGAACACCGGGGAGCTGTTTTTT,CATSTGGNTGELFF
TRBV25-1,-,-,TRBJ1-1,14,TGTGCCAGCAGTGATCGGGGGGGGAACACTGAAGCTTTCTTT,CASSDRGGNTEAFF
TRBV19,-,-,TRBJ1-2,13,TGTGCCAGTAGTATATTGATAGGGGGTGGCTACACCTTC,CASSILIGGGYTF
TRBV7-2,-,-,TRBJ2-3,11,TGTGCCAGCAGCTTAACTGATACGCAGTATTTT,CASSLTDTQYF
TRBV6-5,-,-,TRBJ1-6,15,TGTGCCAGCAGTTACTCAGGAGGGTTGGGCTCACCCCTCCACTTT,CASSYSGGLGSPLHF
TRBV19,-,TRBD1,TRBJ1-6,15,TGTGCCAGTAGTACGGACAGGGTTCGGAATTCACCCCTCCACTTT,CASSTDRVRNSPLHF
TRBV7-9,-,TRBD1,TRBJ2-5,14,TGTGCCAGCAGCAGGGACAGGGTCCAAGAGACCCAGTACTTC,CASSRDRVQETQYF
TRBV14,-,-,TRBJ1-1,14,TGTGCCAGCAGCCAAATAGGGACTAACACTGAAGCTTTCTTT,CASSQIGTNTEAFF
TRBV5-6,-,-,TRBJ2-1,11,TGTGCCAGCAGCCGTCGGAATGAGCAGTTCTTC,CASSRRNEQFF
TRBV9,-,-,TRBJ2-1,14,TGTGCCAGCAGCAAAACAGGGATCAACAATGAGCAGTTCTTC,CASSKTGINNEQFF
TRBV5-1,-,-,TRBJ2-5,14,TGCGCCAGCAGCTCCCCAGGGGCCGGGGAGACCCAGTACTTC,CASSSPGAGETQYF
TRBV18,-,-,TRBJ1-2,14,TGTGCCAGCTCACCACCGTTGCAGAACTATGGCTACACCTTC,CASSPPLQNYGYTF
TRBV2,few,-,TRBJ1-2,13,TGTGCCAGCAAACGGGACGGGAGCTATGGCTACACCTTC,CASKRDGSYGYTF
TRBV6-4,-,TRBD1,TRBJ2-3,16,TGTGCCAGCAGTGACTCGACAGGGACCGGCGCAGATACGCAGTATTTT,CASSDSTGTGADTQYF
TRBV4-3,once,-,TRBJ2-7,15,TGCGCCAGCAGCCAAGATCGGTTGACAGCCTACGAGCAGTACTTC,CASSQDRLTAYEQYF
TRBV13,-,-,TRBJ1-1,17,TGTGCCAGCAGCTTAGGAGACAGAGGAGGGTTGAACACTGAAGCTTTCTTT,CASSLGDRGGLNTEAFF
TRBV28,once,TRBD1,TRBJ2-2,18,TGTGCCAGCAGTCTGCGAACCAGGGACAGGGGGCGTATCGGGGAGCTGTTTTTT,CASSLRTRDRGRIGELFF
TRBV4-1,-,-,TRBJ1-3,17,TGCGCCAGCAGCCTAACTCCGTCGGACTACTCTGGAAACACCATATATTTT,CASSLTPSDYSGNTIYF
TRBV15,-,TRBD1,TRBJ2-2,17,TGTGCCACCAGCAGAGATCTAGGGACAGGGAACGCCGGGGAGCTGTTTTTT,CATSRDLGTGNAGELFF
TRBV2,-,-,TRBJ2-1,10,TGTGCCAGCAGCGTGAGGGAGCAGTTCTTC,CASSVREQFF
TRBV7-9,-,-,TRBJ2-5,16,TGTGCCAGCAGCTCACCCCCGGGACATCGCCAAGAGACCCAGTACTTC,CASSSPPGHRQETQYF
TRBV7-8,-,TRBD2,TRBJ2-3,18,TGTGCCAGCAGCTTAGCTGTAGCGGGGGTGTCTAGCACAGATACGCAGTATTTT,CASSLAVAGVSSTDTQYF
TRBV12-5,-,TRBD2,TRBJ2-2,17,TGTGCTAGTGGTTTGACAACTAGCGGGAGGAACACCGGGGAGCTGTTTTTT,CASGLTTSGRNTGELFF